Sequencing of this TCR beta chain was carried out in a study of cytomegalovirus exposure and HLA in healthy donors. Study results and limitations: It was shown in a later analysis that HLA-associated TCR beta chains were more clonally expanded than other, equally common chains. A prior analysis recorded that most TCR beta V segments were productive about 87% or about 30% of the time.

At the time of sampling, donors were nominally healthy, though unrecorded immune exposures were likely. Germline lookup yields CDR1 SGDLS and CDR2 YYNGEE. CDR3 length: 14 residues. Trimming removed 0 bases at V and 5 bases at J, with 11 bases between. 13 Jbeta primers and 60 Vbeta primers were used for the PCR. Clones were sequenced by immunoSEQ multiplex PCR, and TCRdb holds only the in-frame ones, with some missing. Of some 250,000 clones listed, over 80% are singletons. About this clone itself: Its antigen is unidentified.

The chain couples TRBV9 to TRBJ2-5, with TRBD1 as a possible D gene (5 bases). Input material: PBMCs. This sequence originates from a woman between 40 and 55 years old in good health and CMV-seropositive. The CDR3 region is CASSVAADSETQYF. CDR3 sequence (DNA): TGTGCCAGCAGCGTAGCAGCCGACAGCGAGACCCAGTACTTC.